Detailed here is one T cell receptor beta chain. The CDR3 runs 12 residues. V was cut by 0 bases and J by 12 bases, with 6 bases left in between. The germline V gene has CDR1 SGHTA and CDR2 FQGNSA. In the original workflow: Amplification of reference gene primers provided the estimated nucleated cell counts. The table came from immunoSEQ multiplex PCR; TCRdb's copy has only in-frame clones and leaves some out. V, J and clone size are taken as reported in that table, and D and trimming were inferred from the DNA itself. The repertoire holds roughly 97,000 clones, with 87% as singletons. The data are from a study of blood T cell repertoires in COVID-19.

The sequence came from a man over 45 with acute or convalescent COVID-19. The V call is TRBV7-2, the J call TRBJ1-6, with D unresolved. Sequencing used peripheral blood. The CDR3 sequence: CASSLANKPLHF. CDR3 DNA: TGTGCCAGCAGCTTAGCGAACAAACCCCTCCACTTT.